A selection of T cell receptor beta chains follows, all from one sample in a study of T cell changes during pregnancy in multiple sclerosis. Some clones are missing from TCRdb's copy, which holds only in-frame ones; the method was immunoSEQ multiplex PCR. This sample has tens of thousands of clones, with around 92% found just once. Source: peripheral blood, taken before pregnancy. The receptors shown here come from a female donor with multiple sclerosis, enrolled in a pregnancy study. The CDR3 runs from the conserved cysteine through the conserved F or W. A D gene is named only where the DNA matches it firmly. A clone size is listed for some rows: how often the clone was seen (once, few, many), or a class if it is expanded.

-	TRBJ2-3	TRBV18	-	CASSQGNPGSTDTQYF	TGTGCCAGCTCCCAGGGGAACCCGGGGAGCACAGATACGCAGTATTTT
-	TRBJ2-1	TRBV7-3	-	CASSLGGRNEQFF	TGTGCCAGCAGCTTAGGAGGGCGGAATGAGCAGTTCTTC
once	TRBJ2-1	TRBV19	TRBD2	CASSKGPAASGRRRAYNEQFF	TGTGCCAGTAGTAAGGGACCCGCTGCTAGCGGGAGGAGGAGGGCCTACAATGAGCAGTTCTTC
-	TRBJ1-2	TRBV2	-	CASSLQTGQNYGYTF	TGTGCCAGCAGCTTACAAACCGGACAAAACTATGGCTACACCTTC
-	TRBJ2-1	TRBV30	TRBD2	CAWSVSGSYINEQFF	TGTGCCTGGAGTGTTAGCGGGAGCTATATCAATGAGCAGTTCTTC
-	TRBJ2-1	TRBV15	-	CATSTQGGYNEQFF	TGTGCCACCAGCACTCAGGGAGGATACAATGAGCAGTTCTTC
-	TRBJ2-7	TRBV2	-	CASSPRALYEQYF	TGTGCCAGCAGTCCCAGGGCCCTCTACGAGCAGTACTTC
-	TRBJ2-7	TRBV7-2	TRBD1	CASSLQGQGPYEQYF	TGTGCCAGCAGCTTGCAGGGACAGGGCCCCTACGAGCAGTACTTC
-	TRBJ1-2	TRBV2	TRBD1	CASRRDRGRGDYGYTF	TGTGCCAGCAGGCGGGACAGGGGGCGAGGGGACTATGGCTACACCTTC
-	TRBJ1-3	TRBV5-4	-	CASSLRGSGNTIYF	TGTGCCAGCAGCTTAAGGGGTTCTGGAAACACCATATATTTT
-	TRBJ2-2	TRBV9	-	CASSARPATGELFF	TGTGCCAGCAGCGCCCGCCCCGCGACCGGGGAGCTGTTTTTT
-	TRBJ2-6	TRBV5-4	-	CASSLTGLTGANVLTF	TGTGCCAGCAGCTTGACAGGGCTGACTGGGGCCAACGTCCTGACTTTC
-	TRBJ2-2	TRBV7-9	TRBD2	CASSFPSGRPNTGELFF	TGTGCCAGCAGCTTCCCTAGCGGGAGACCGAACACCGGGGAGCTGTTTTTT
-	TRBJ2-5	TRBV5-4	-	CASSRPPEETQYF	TGTGCCAGCAGCCGCCCCCCGGAAGAGACCCAGTACTTC
-	TRBJ2-2	TRBV7-2	-	CASSQAIRELFF	TGTGCCAGCAGCCAGGCCATCCGGGAGCTGTTTTTT
-	TRBJ2-1	TRBV7-6	TRBD2	CASSPGLAVNNEQFF	TGTGCCAGCAGCCCGGGACTAGCGGTTAACAATGAGCAGTTCTTC
-	TRBJ2-7	TRBV11-1	TRBD2	CASSLGGSGSYEQYF	TGTGCCAGCAGCTTAGGCGGGAGCGGGTCCTACGAGCAGTACTTC
-	TRBJ2-7	TRBV28	TRBD1	CASSPGQGYEQYF	TGTGCCAGCAGTCCGGGACAGGGCTACGAGCAGTACTTC
-	TRBJ2-7	TRBV7-6	TRBD1	CASSLAPDRVNEQYF	TGTGCCAGCAGCTTAGCGCCAGACAGGGTGAACGAGCAGTACTTC
few	TRBJ1-1	TRBV29-1	-	CSGASQMNTEAFF	TGCAGCGGGGCATCACAGATGAACACTGAAGCTTTCTTT
-	TRBJ2-7	TRBV7-2	TRBD2	CASSLSSGRNEQYF	TGTGCCAGCAGCTTATCGAGCGGGAGGAACGAGCAGTACTTC
-	TRBJ1-1	TRBV11-3	TRBD1	CASSSSGTGTVGDTEAFF	TGTGCCAGCAGCAGCTCCGGGACAGGGACAGTTGGGGACACTGAAGCTTTCTTT
-	TRBJ2-2	TRBV13	TRBD2	CASSLYAGENGELFF	TGTGCCAGCAGCTTATACGCGGGAGAGAACGGGGAGCTGTTTTTT
-	TRBJ1-2	TRBV28	-	CASSLTVVETYGYTF	TGTGCCAGCAGTTTGACAGTTGTCGAAACCTATGGCTACACCTTC
-	TRBJ2-7	TRBV6-5	-	CASSEVIRGEQYF	TGTGCCAGCAGTGAGGTCATTCGGGGCGAGCAGTACTTC
-	TRBJ2-7	TRBV4-1	TRBD1	CASSQRPGQGDIDEQYF	TGCGCCAGCAGCCAAAGACCGGGACAGGGAGATATCGACGAGCAGTACTTC
-	TRBJ2-7	TRBV5-1	TRBD1	CASSGGQGAYEQYF	TGCGCCAGCAGCGGCGGACAGGGCGCCTACGAGCAGTACTTC
-	TRBJ2-1	TRBV7-2	TRBD2	CASNFGGSSYNEQFF	TGTGCCAGCAACTTCGGGGGGAGCTCCTACAATGAGCAGTTCTTC
-	TRBJ1-2	TRBV2	-	CASSEVTGNYGYTF	TGTGCCAGCAGTGAAGTGACGGGGAACTATGGCTACACCTTC
-	TRBJ2-1	TRBV11-3	TRBD2	CASSWTSGRRGNEQFF	TGTGCCAGCAGCTGGACTAGCGGGAGAAGGGGGAATGAGCAGTTCTTC
-	TRBJ2-4	TRBV7-2	-	CASSLGGAGDGNIQYF	TGTGCCAGCAGCTTAGGGGGAGCAGGGGACGGAAACATTCAGTACTTC
-	TRBJ1-3	TRBV29-1	-	CSAQEGNTIYF	TGCAGCGCCCAGGAGGGTAACACCATATATTTT
-	TRBJ2-5	TRBV7-8	TRBD2	CASSPLAGGGGETQYF	TGTGCCAGCAGCCCCTTAGCGGGAGGAGGTGGAGAGACCCAGTACTTC
-	TRBJ2-1	TRBV19	-	CASSPSRSTGLGNEQFF	TGTGCCAGTAGTCCATCTCGGTCGACTGGGTTAGGCAATGAGCAGTTCTTC
-	TRBJ2-1	TRBV6-5	TRBD2	CASIRLAGGPNEQFF	TGTGCCAGCATCCGACTAGCGGGAGGGCCAAATGAGCAGTTCTTC
-	TRBJ2-1	TRBV6-5	-	CASSYTPDSVNEQFF	TGTGCCAGCAGTTACACCCCGGACAGCGTTAATGAGCAGTTCTTC
-	TRBJ1-4	TRBV4-2	-	CASSQEWTGVEKLFF	TGTGCCAGCAGCCAAGAGTGGACCGGGGTTGAAAAACTGTTTTTT
-	TRBJ1-4	TRBV15	-	CATSSNRVANEKLFF	TGTGCCACCAGCAGTAACAGGGTGGCTAATGAAAAACTGTTTTTT
-	TRBJ1-1	TRBV5-1	-	CASSLGSLNTEAFF	TGCGCCAGCAGCTTGGGGAGCCTGAACACTGAAGCTTTCTTT
-	TRBJ2-3	TRBV7-2	TRBD2	CASSPRGLAGPSTDTQYF	TGTGCCAGCAGCCCGAGAGGACTAGCGGGCCCTAGCACAGATACGCAGTATTTT
once	TRBJ2-5	TRBV7-9	TRBD1	CASSPRDRVETQYF	TGTGCCAGCAGCCCCCGGGACAGGGTGGAGACCCAGTACTTC
-	TRBJ2-3	TRBV7-6	-	CASSSLGGDTQYF	TGTGCCAGCAGCTCCCTAGGAGGGGATACGCAGTATTTT
-	TRBJ1-6	TRBV30	TRBD1	CAWSVIGGNSPLHF	TGTGCCTGGAGTGTCATAGGGGGCAATTCACCCCTCCACTTT
-	TRBJ2-1	TRBV4-2	TRBD2	CASSRGGASGNSEQFF	TGTGCCAGCAGCCGGGGTGGGGCTAGCGGGAATAGTGAGCAGTTCTTC
-	TRBJ1-1	TRBV28	-	CASSLNPGGPNTEAFF	TGTGCCAGCAGTTTAAATCCGGGGGGCCCGAACACTGAAGCTTTCTTT
-	TRBJ2-5	TRBV5-4	-	CASSLTGDTETQYF	TGTGCCAGCAGCCTAACGGGGGATACAGAGACCCAGTACTTC
-	TRBJ2-5	TRBV29-1	-	CSVAGFNGETQYF	TGCAGCGTTGCGGGGTTTAACGGAGAGACCCAGTACTTC
-	TRBJ2-7	TRBV27	-	CASSLAGYPSYEQYF	TGTGCCAGCAGTTTAGCAGGGTACCCCTCCTACGAGCAGTACTTC
-	TRBJ1-1	TRBV28	TRBD1	CASREQGATEAFF	TGTGCCAGCAGGGAACAGGGGGCTACGGAAGCTTTCTTT
-	TRBJ2-2	TRBV19	-	CASSIRREIIQVTSNTGELFF	TGTGCCAGTAGTATTCGGCGTGAAATAATTCAGGTTACTTCGAACACCGGGGAGCTGTTTTTT